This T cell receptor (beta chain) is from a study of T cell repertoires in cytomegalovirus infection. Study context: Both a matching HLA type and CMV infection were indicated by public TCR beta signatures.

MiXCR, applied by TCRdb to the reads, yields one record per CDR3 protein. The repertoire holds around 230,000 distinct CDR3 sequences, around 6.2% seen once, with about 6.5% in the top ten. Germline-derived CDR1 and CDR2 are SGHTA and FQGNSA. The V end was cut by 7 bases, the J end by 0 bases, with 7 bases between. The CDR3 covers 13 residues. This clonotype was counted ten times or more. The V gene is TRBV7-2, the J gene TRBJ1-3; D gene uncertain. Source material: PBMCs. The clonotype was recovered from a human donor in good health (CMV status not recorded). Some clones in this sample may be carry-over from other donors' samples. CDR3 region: CASKSHSGNTIYF. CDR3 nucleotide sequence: TGTGCCAGCAAAAGCCACTCTGGAAACACCATATATTTT. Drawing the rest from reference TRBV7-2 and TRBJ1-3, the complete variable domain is GAGVSQSPSNKVTEKGKDVELRCDPISGHTALYWYRQSLGQGLEFLIYFQGNSAPDKSGLPSDRFSAERTGGSVSTLTIQRTQQEDSAVYLCASKSHSGNTIYFGEGSWLTVV.